This T cell receptor beta chain was obtained from a study of monozygotic twins with inflammatory bowel disease. Study outcomes and limitations: Support for a single strong signal or clonotype associated with IBD was absent.

Note on this clonotype: Its cognate antigen is unknown.

UMIs with a 6-nucleotide sample barcode were added by template switching. TCRdb reanalyzed the 5' RACE reads, giving one entry per CDR3 protein sequence and no DNA. The table lists approximately 400,000 distinct CDR3 sequences. The CDR3 is 15 amino acids. CDR1 is SGHTA and CDR2 is FQGNSA in the germline V gene. Blood was collected, 2 to 2.5 ml per donor. The chain couples TRBV7-2 to TRBJ1-2; absent DNA, TCRdb's TRBD1 call cannot be checked. The origin of this receptor is a human donor with ulcerative colitis or Crohn's disease, or a healthy co-twin of an affected twin (not recorded which). Sequenced: blood. CDR3 in amino acids: CASSLAGTDFYGYTF. Full variable domain (remainder filled in from reference TRBV7-2 and TRBJ1-2): GAGVSQSPSNKVTEKGKDVELRCDPISGHTALYWYRQSLGQGLEFLIYFQGNSAPDKSGLPSDRFSAERTGGSVSTLTIQRTQQEDSAVYLCASSLAGTDFYGYTFGSGTRLTVV.